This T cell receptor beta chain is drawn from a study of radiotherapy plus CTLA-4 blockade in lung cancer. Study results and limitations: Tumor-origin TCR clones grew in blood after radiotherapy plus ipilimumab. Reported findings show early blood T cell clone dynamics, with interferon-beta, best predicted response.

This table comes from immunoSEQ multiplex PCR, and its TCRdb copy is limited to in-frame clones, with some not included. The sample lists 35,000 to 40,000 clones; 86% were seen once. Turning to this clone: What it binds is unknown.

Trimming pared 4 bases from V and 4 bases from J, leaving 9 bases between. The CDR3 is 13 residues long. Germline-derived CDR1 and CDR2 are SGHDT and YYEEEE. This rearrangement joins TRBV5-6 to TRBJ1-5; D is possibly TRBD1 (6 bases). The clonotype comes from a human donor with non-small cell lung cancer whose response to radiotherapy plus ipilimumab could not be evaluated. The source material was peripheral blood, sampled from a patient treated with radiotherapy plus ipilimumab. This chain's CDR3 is CASSLGQNQPQHF. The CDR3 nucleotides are TGTGCCAGCAGCCTAGGACAGAATCAGCCCCAGCATTTT.